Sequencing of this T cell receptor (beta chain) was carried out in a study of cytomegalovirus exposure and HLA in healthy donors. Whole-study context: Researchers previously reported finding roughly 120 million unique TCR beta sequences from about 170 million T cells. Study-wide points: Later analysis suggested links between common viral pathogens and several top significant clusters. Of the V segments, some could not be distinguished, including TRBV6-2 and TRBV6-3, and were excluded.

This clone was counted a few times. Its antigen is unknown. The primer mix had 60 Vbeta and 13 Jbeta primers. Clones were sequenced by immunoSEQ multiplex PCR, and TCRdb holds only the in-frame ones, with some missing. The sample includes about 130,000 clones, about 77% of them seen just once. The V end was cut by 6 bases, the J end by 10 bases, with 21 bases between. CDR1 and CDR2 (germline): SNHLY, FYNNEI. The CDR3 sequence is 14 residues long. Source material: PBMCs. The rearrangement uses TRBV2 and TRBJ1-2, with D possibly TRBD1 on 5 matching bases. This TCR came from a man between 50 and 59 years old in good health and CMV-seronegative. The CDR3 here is CASSLRLGGTAYTF. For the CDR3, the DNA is TGTGCCAGCAGCCTAAGGTTAGGAGGGACGGCCTACACCTTC. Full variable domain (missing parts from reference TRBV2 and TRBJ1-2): EPEVTQTPSHQVTQMGQEVILRCVPISNHLYFYWYRQILGQKVEFLVSFYNNEISEKSEIFDDQFSVERPDGSNFTLKIRSTKLEDSAMYFCASSLRLGGTAYTFGSGTRLTVV.